This is a list of T cell receptor beta chains from one sample in a study of cytomegalovirus exposure and HLA in healthy donors. The table came from immunoSEQ multiplex PCR; TCRdb's copy has only in-frame clones and leaves some out. Among approximately 160,000 clones listed, about 64% were seen once. Sequences were obtained from PBMCs. The receptor source for this set is a woman younger than 45 in good health and CMV-seropositive. Each CDR3 is given with its conserved first and last residue. The D gene is left open where the match is weak. Rows may omit the clone size; those that give it use once, few, many or a size class.

V: TRBV2
J: TRBJ2-3
length: 14
size: few
D: TRBD2
CDR3: CARHPGGLRDTQYF
DNA: TGTGCCAGACATCCGGGGGGGCTAAGAGATACGCAGTATTTT

V: TRBV9
J: TRBJ2-1
length: 15
size: -
D: -
CDR3: CASSVRGLASNEQFF
DNA: TGTGCCAGCAGCGTCCGAGGCCTAGCCTCCAATGAGCAGTTCTTC

V: TRBV30
J: TRBJ1-6
length: 13
size: few
D: -
CDR3: CAWNYSPSSPLHF
DNA: TGTGCCTGGAATTACTCCCCTAGTTCACCCCTCCACTTT

V: TRBV27
J: TRBJ1-2
length: 15
size: -
D: -
CDR3: CASSLAKGGAGGYTF
DNA: TGTGCCAGCAGCCTGGCGAAGGGGGGGGCAGGTGGCTACACCTTC

V: TRBV7-7
J: TRBJ2-2
length: 14
size: few
D: -
CDR3: CASSFSRNTGELFF
DNA: TGTGCTAGCAGCTTTTCTAGGAACACCGGGGAGCTGTTTTTT

V: TRBV29-1
J: TRBJ1-2
length: 15
size: -
D: -
CDR3: CSVKDNERIYYGYTF
DNA: TGCAGCGTGAAGGACAACGAACGCATCTACTATGGCTACACCTTC

V: TRBV28
J: TRBJ1-4
length: 16
size: -
D: -
CDR3: CASSSVLGPFREKLFF
DNA: TGTGCCAGCAGTTCCGTCTTGGGCCCGTTTCGAGAAAAACTGTTTTTT

V: TRBV18
J: TRBJ2-7
length: 14
size: -
D: -
CDR3: CASSSQGLGREQYF
DNA: TGTGCCAGCTCATCCCAGGGGCTAGGGCGCGAGCAGTACTTC

V: TRBV7-2
J: TRBJ1-1
length: 17
size: -
D: -
CDR3: CASSLSPTDSKGTEAFF
DNA: TGTGCCAGCAGCTTAAGCCCTACGGACAGTAAAGGAACTGAAGCTTTCTTT

V: TRBV30
J: TRBJ2-7
length: 13
size: -
D: -
CDR3: CAWRQGWLGEQYF
DNA: TGTGCCTGGAGACAGGGTTGGCTTGGCGAGCAGTACTTC

V: TRBV7-9
J: TRBJ1-6
length: 15
size: -
D: TRBD1
CDR3: CASSLDDRGGSPLHF
DNA: TGTGCCAGCAGCTTAGATGACAGGGGCGGTTCACCCCTCCACTTT

V: TRBV30
J: TRBJ2-3
length: 15
size: -
D: -
CDR3: CAWRKLLALTDTQYF
DNA: TGTGCCTGGAGAAAGCTGCTAGCGCTCACGGATACGCAGTATTTT

V: TRBV7-9
J: TRBJ2-1
length: 16
size: -
D: TRBD2
CDR3: CASSPRGGFNYNEQFF
DNA: TGTGCCAGCAGCCCACGGGGGGGCTTTAATTACAATGAGCAGTTCTTC

V: TRBV7-4
J: TRBJ2-7
length: 16
size: once
D: TRBD1
CDR3: CASSLKLGQGSYEQYF
DNA: TGTGCCAGCAGCTTAAAGCTAGGACAGGGAAGCTACGAGCAGTACTTC

V: TRBV5-1
J: TRBJ2-7
length: 16
size: -
D: TRBD2
CDR3: CASSLEPSGRAREQYF
DNA: TGCGCCAGCAGCTTGGAGCCTAGCGGGAGGGCGCGAGAGCAGTACTTC

V: TRBV4-1
J: TRBJ1-5
length: 15
size: few
D: TRBD1
CDR3: CASSQAGQPNQPQHF
DNA: TGCGCCAGCAGCCAAGCGGGACAGCCAAATCAGCCCCAGCATTTT

V: TRBV7-2
J: TRBJ2-1
length: 15
size: once
D: -
CDR3: CASSLGSTSYNEQFF
DNA: TGTGCCAGCAGCTTAGGCTCAACTTCCTACAATGAGCAGTTCTTC

V: TRBV6-1
J: TRBJ1-3
length: 15
size: few
D: -
CDR3: CASSVRGSAGNTIYF
DNA: TGTGCCAGCAGTGTTAGGGGCTCGGCTGGAAACACCATATATTTT

V: TRBV5-6
J: TRBJ2-3
length: 15
size: -
D: -
CDR3: CASSSTGGHTDTQYF
DNA: TGTGCCAGCAGCTCCACCGGGGGTCACACAGATACGCAGTATTTT

V: TRBV30
J: TRBJ2-7
length: 11
size: -
D: TRBD1
CDR3: CAWTGGYEQYF
DNA: TGTGCCTGGACAGGGGGCTACGAGCAGTACTTC

V: TRBV11-2
J: TRBJ2-1
length: 15
size: -
D: TRBD2
CDR3: CASSLKAGAYNEQFF
DNA: TGTGCCAGCAGCTTAAAAGCGGGAGCGTACAATGAGCAGTTCTTC

V: TRBV11-3
J: TRBJ1-3
length: 15
size: -
D: -
CDR3: CASSLARSSGNTIYF
DNA: TGTGCCAGCAGCTTAGCCAGAAGTTCTGGAAACACCATATATTTT

V: TRBV18
J: TRBJ2-3
length: 18
size: -
D: TRBD2
CDR3: CASSPRLAGGVSTDTQYF
DNA: TGTGCCAGCTCACCACGGCTAGCGGGGGGCGTTAGCACAGATACGCAGTATTTT

V: TRBV11-2
J: TRBJ2-1
length: 14
size: -
D: -
CDR3: CASSFGGKYNEQFF
DNA: TGTGCCAGCAGCTTTGGCGGGAAGTACAATGAGCAGTTCTTC

V: TRBV10-3
J: TRBJ1-4
length: 16
size: -
D: -
CDR3: CAISDQPDSTNEKLFF
DNA: TGTGCCATCAGTGATCAACCGGACAGTACTAATGAAAAACTGTTTTTT

V: TRBV6-5
J: TRBJ1-2
length: 16
size: -
D: TRBD1
CDR3: CASSYEVTGARGGYTF
DNA: TGTGCCAGCAGTTATGAGGTGACAGGGGCGCGCGGAGGCTACACCTTC

V: TRBV4-2
J: TRBJ2-7
length: 16
size: -
D: -
CDR3: CANSQDWRGKTYEQYF
DNA: TGTGCCAACAGCCAAGATTGGCGGGGTAAAACCTACGAGCAGTACTTC

V: TRBV28
J: TRBJ1-2
length: 14
size: -
D: TRBD1
CDR3: CASSFPDRVYGYTF
DNA: TGTGCCAGCAGTTTCCCAGACAGGGTCTATGGCTACACCTTC